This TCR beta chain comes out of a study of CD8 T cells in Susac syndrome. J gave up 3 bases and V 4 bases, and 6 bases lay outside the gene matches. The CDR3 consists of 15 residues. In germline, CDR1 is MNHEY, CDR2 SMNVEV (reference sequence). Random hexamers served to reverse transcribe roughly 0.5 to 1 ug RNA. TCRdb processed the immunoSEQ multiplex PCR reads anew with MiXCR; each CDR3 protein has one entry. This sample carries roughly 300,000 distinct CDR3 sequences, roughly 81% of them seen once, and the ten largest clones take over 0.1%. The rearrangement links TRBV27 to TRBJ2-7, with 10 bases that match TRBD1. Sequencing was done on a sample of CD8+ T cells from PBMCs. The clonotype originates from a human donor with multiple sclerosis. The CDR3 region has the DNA TGTGCCAGCAGTTACCGGGACAGGGGCATCTACGAGCAGTACTTC. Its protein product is CASSYRDRGIYEQYF.